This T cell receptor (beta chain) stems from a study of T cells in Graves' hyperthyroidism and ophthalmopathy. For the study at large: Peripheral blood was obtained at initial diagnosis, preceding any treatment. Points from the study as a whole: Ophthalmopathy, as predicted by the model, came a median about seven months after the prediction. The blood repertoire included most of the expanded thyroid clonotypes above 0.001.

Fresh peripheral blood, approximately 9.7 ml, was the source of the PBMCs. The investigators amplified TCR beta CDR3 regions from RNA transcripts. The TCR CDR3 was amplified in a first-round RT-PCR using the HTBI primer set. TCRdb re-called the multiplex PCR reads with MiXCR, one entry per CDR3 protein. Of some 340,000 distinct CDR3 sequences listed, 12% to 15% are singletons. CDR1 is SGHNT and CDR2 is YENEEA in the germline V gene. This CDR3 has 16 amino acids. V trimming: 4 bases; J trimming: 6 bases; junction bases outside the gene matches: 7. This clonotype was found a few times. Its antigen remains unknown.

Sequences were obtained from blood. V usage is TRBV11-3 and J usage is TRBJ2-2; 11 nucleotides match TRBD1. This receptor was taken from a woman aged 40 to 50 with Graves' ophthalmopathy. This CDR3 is CASSSSGTGGSGELFF. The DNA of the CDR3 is TGTGCCAGCAGCTCATCCGGGACAGGGGGATCCGGGGAGCTGTTTTTT. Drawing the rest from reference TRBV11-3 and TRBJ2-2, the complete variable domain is EAGVVQSPRYKIIEKKQPVAFWCNPISGHNTLYWYLQNLGQGPELLIRYENEEAVDDSQLPKDRFSAERLKGVDSTLKIQPAELGDSAVYLCASSSSGTGGSGELFFGEGSRLTVL.